The next 10 T cell receptor beta chains were all read from a single sample in a study of cytomegalovirus exposure and HLA in healthy donors. The PCR ran on 60 Vbeta and 13 Jbeta primers. The protocol was immunoSEQ multiplex PCR, while the TCRdb copy is restricted to in-frame clones and leaves out a portion. The data show fewer than 150,000 clones, 80% seen once. Material: PBMCs. Receptors were obtained from a female donor in good health and CMV-seronegative.

V is TRBV6-6 and J is TRBJ1-1, with 8 bases lining up with TRBD1. Looked up from germline, CDR1 is MNHNY and CDR2 is SVGAGI (reference sequence). Unmatched junction bases numbered 7, after V lost 10 bases and J lost 3 bases. The CDR3 covers 13 residues. This chain's CDR3 is CATDRGYDTEAFF. CDR3 in DNA: TGTGCCACCGACAGGGGTTACGACACTGAAGCTTTCTTT.

This rearrangement joins TRBV7-9 to TRBJ1-1; D unclear. The germline CDR1 and CDR2 sequences are SEHNR and FQNEAQ (reference sequence). The V and J ends lost 3 bases and 11 bases respectively, with 13 bases between them. The CDR3 has 12 residues. CDR3 in amino acids: CASSFGGEWAFF. In DNA, the CDR3 is TGTGCCAGCAGCTTCGGCGGAGAGTGGGCTTTCTTT. The full variable domain, with the rest looked up from reference TRBV7-9 and TRBJ1-1, is DTGVSQNPRHKITKRGQNVTFRCDPISEHNRLYWYRQTLGQGPEFLTYFQNEAQLEKSRLLSDRFSAERPKGSFSTLEIQRTEQGDSAMYLCASSFGGEWAFFGQGTRLTVV.

The V call is TRBV15, the J call TRBJ1-1; no clear D gene. Germline V gives CDR1 LNHNV, CDR2 YYDKDF (reference sequence). The CDR3 is 15 amino acids. Trimming stripped 0 bases from V and 1 base from J, with 9 bases between. In DNA, the CDR3 is TGTGCCACCAGCAGAGAACCCTCCGGGAACACTGAAGCTTTCTTT. This encodes CATSREPSGNTEAFF.

J is TRBJ2-1 and V is TRBV5-6; 7 bases align to TRBD1. V shed 5 bases, J shed 4 bases, and the junction held 3 bases outside the gene matches. From germline, CDR1 is SGHDT and CDR2 YYEEEE. The CDR3 covers 13 residues. As DNA, the CDR3 is TGTGCCAGCAGGTCGACAGGGTACAATGAGCAGTTCTTC. Translation: CASRSTGYNEQFF.

V is TRBV13 and J is TRBJ2-1, with TRBD2 matching over 7 bases. The CDR3 is 17 residues long. Germline V lookup: CDR1 PRHDT, CDR2 FYEKMQ (reference sequence). V was pared by 1 base and J by 6 bases, with 12 bases of the junction left unmatched. The CDR3 here is CASSLAPGTTRSNEQFF. As DNA, the CDR3 is TGTGCCAGCAGCTTAGCCCCCGGGACTACACGTAGCAATGAGCAGTTCTTC.

The chain joins TRBV19 to TRBJ2-7, with 7 nucleotides matching TRBD2. The CDR3 extends over 14 amino acids. Germline values: CDR1 LNHDA, CDR2 SQIVND (reference sequence). J lost 1 base, V lost 4 bases, and 4 bases had no gene match. The CDR3 reads CASSNAGRSYEQYF. The CDR3 DNA follows: TGTGCCAGTAGTAATGCCGGGAGGTCCTACGAGCAGTACTTC.

Here the CDR3 DNA reads TGTGCCAGCAGCTTAGGCCCGACAGGAAATGAAAAACTGTTTTTT. Its translation is CASSLGPTGNEKLFF. V gene TRBV13 combines with J gene TRBJ1-4; possibly TRBD1 for D (6 bases). The CDR3 spans 15 residues. Germline CDR1 and CDR2: PRHDT and FYEKMQ (reference sequence). V dropped 0 bases and J dropped 5 bases, with 10 bases sitting between them.

The rearrangement uses TRBV7-9 and TRBJ2-1, with D possibly matching TRBD2 (6 bases). CDR3 length: 15 amino acids. V lost 1 base and J 5 bases, leaving 12 bases between the germline ends. Germline V lookup: CDR1 SEHNR, CDR2 FQNEAQ (reference sequence). The CDR3 reads CASSLGPPSDNEQFF. The DNA of the CDR3 is TGTGCCAGCAGCTTAGGTCCCCCTAGCGACAATGAGCAGTTCTTC.

V and J are TRBV28 and TRBJ2-5; tentatively, D is TRBD2 (5 bases). The germline gives CDR1 MDHEN, CDR2 SYDVKM. The CDR3 totals 15 residues. Trimming took off 5 bases at V and 1 base at J, with 14 bases between the two ends. CDR3: CASSPSAETQETQYF. In DNA form, the CDR3 reads TGTGCCAGCAGTCCCTCAGCGGAGACCCAAGAGACCCAGTACTTC. Full variable domain (missing parts from reference TRBV28 and TRBJ2-5): DVKVTQSSRYLVKRTGEKVFLECVQDMDHENMFWYRQDPGLGLRLIYFSYDVKMKEKGDIPEGYSVSREKKERFSLILESASTNQTSMYLCASSPSAETQETQYFGPGTRLLVL.

This clone was found a few times. The rearrangement uses TRBV6-1 and TRBJ1-4, with D unresolved. The CDR3 consists of 13 residues. V was clipped by 6 bases and J by 5 bases, with 10 bases between them. CDR1 and CDR2 from the germline V gene are MNHNS and SASEGT. This chain's CDR3 is CASRSDLNEKLFF. For the CDR3, the DNA is TGTGCCAGCAGGTCGGACTTGAATGAAAAACTGTTTTTT.